These T cell receptor beta chains were read from a single sample in a study of blood T cell repertoires in COVID-19. Profiling relied on immunoSEQ multiplex PCR, and the TCRdb table lists in-frame clones only, not all of them. The sample shows around 60,000 clones, about 83% of them seen only once. Material: peripheral blood. These receptor sequences come from a man in his forties or fifties with COVID-19, enrolled during active disease. Both conserved end residues are part of each CDR3. The D gene is left open where the match is weak. Clone size is stated in some rows and not others, as once, few, many or a class when expanded.

cdr3_nt: TGTGCCAGTCTAAGGGACATAGAGTACAATGAGCAGTTCTTC; cdr3_aa: CASLRDIEYNEQFF; j_call: TRBJ2-1; d_call: -; v_call: TRBV6-5; clone_size: -
cdr3_nt: TGTGCCAGCAGTGAAAGGGGGACAGGGGATTACAATGAGCAGTTCTTC; cdr3_aa: CASSERGTGDYNEQFF; j_call: TRBJ2-1; d_call: TRBD1; v_call: TRBV6-4; clone_size: few
cdr3_nt: TGTGCCAGCAGCCCGGGACAGGGGGCCTCTTCTGGGGCCAACGTCCTGACTTTC; cdr3_aa: CASSPGQGASSGANVLTF; j_call: TRBJ2-6; d_call: TRBD1; v_call: TRBV11-3; clone_size: -
cdr3_nt: TGTGCCAGCAGTTTATTACCTAGCGGGACAAATGAGCAGTTCTTC; cdr3_aa: CASSLLPSGTNEQFF; j_call: TRBJ2-1; d_call: TRBD2; v_call: TRBV27; clone_size: medium-sized
cdr3_nt: TGTGCCAGCAGCCTCAGCACAGATACGCAGTATTTT; cdr3_aa: CASSLSTDTQYF; j_call: TRBJ2-3; d_call: -; v_call: TRBV9; clone_size: -
cdr3_nt: TGTGCCAGTAGTGTCCTGGGACTAGCGGGAGGGGCTACTGAGCAGTTCTTC; cdr3_aa: CASSVLGLAGGATEQFF; j_call: TRBJ2-1; d_call: TRBD2; v_call: TRBV19; clone_size: -
cdr3_nt: TGTGCCAGCTCACCCCGACAGGGGTATCATGAGCAGTTCTTC; cdr3_aa: CASSPRQGYHEQFF; j_call: TRBJ2-1; d_call: TRBD1; v_call: TRBV18; clone_size: -
cdr3_nt: TGTGCCAGTAGTATAGCGTCGGGGGGCCCGAACACTGAAGCTTTCTTT; cdr3_aa: CASSIASGGPNTEAFF; j_call: TRBJ1-1; d_call: -; v_call: TRBV19; clone_size: -
cdr3_nt: TGCGCCAGCAGCCAAGTCCTCACCGGGACAGGGGTCCTGGAGCAGTACTTC; cdr3_aa: CASSQVLTGTGVLEQYF; j_call: TRBJ2-7; d_call: TRBD1; v_call: TRBV4-1; clone_size: -
cdr3_nt: TGTGCCAGCATCACAGATACGCAGTATTTT; cdr3_aa: CASITDTQYF; j_call: TRBJ2-3; d_call: -; v_call: TRBV30; clone_size: -
cdr3_nt: TGTGCCATCAGTGAGTCGACAGGGGGGACCCCAGATACGCAGTATTTT; cdr3_aa: CAISESTGGTPDTQYF; j_call: TRBJ2-3; d_call: TRBD1; v_call: TRBV10-3; clone_size: -
cdr3_nt: TGTGCCAGCAGCCCTAGAGCAGATACGCAGTATTTT; cdr3_aa: CASSPRADTQYF; j_call: TRBJ2-3; d_call: -; v_call: TRBV12-3/TRBV12-4; clone_size: few
cdr3_nt: TGTGCCATCAGTGACATATTGAACTCCAATGGCTACACCTTC; cdr3_aa: CAISDILNSNGYTF; j_call: TRBJ1-2; d_call: -; v_call: TRBV10-3; clone_size: -
cdr3_nt: TGTGCCAGCAGCCCACAGAGCGGGAGGTTGAATGAGCAGTTCTTC; cdr3_aa: CASSPQSGRLNEQFF; j_call: TRBJ2-1; d_call: TRBD2; v_call: TRBV6-5; clone_size: -
cdr3_nt: TGTGCCATCAGTGAGAGGACAGGAGCCTACGAGCAGTACTTC; cdr3_aa: CAISERTGAYEQYF; j_call: TRBJ2-7; d_call: TRBD1; v_call: TRBV10-3; clone_size: -
cdr3_nt: TGCGCCAGCAGCCAAGTGGGCCAGCGGGATAGGGATGAGCAGTTCTTC; cdr3_aa: CASSQVGQRDRDEQFF; j_call: TRBJ2-1; d_call: TRBD2; v_call: TRBV4-1; clone_size: once
cdr3_nt: TGTGCCAGCAGTCGCCCGGGACAGTTCACAGATACGCAGTATTTT; cdr3_aa: CASSRPGQFTDTQYF; j_call: TRBJ2-3; d_call: TRBD1; v_call: TRBV28; clone_size: -
cdr3_nt: TGTGCCAGCTACCCAGGGGGAAGAAACTATGGCTACACCTTC; cdr3_aa: CASYPGGRNYGYTF; j_call: TRBJ1-2; d_call: TRBD1; v_call: TRBV6-5; clone_size: -
cdr3_nt: TGCAGCGTTCGGGACAGTTCCTACGAGCAGTACTTC; cdr3_aa: CSVRDSSYEQYF; j_call: TRBJ2-7; d_call: TRBD1; v_call: TRBV29-1; clone_size: few
cdr3_nt: TGTGCCAGTAGTTTCCGTACTAGCGGGAGGTACACAGATACGCAGTATTTT; cdr3_aa: CASSFRTSGRYTDTQYF; j_call: TRBJ2-3; d_call: TRBD2; v_call: TRBV19; clone_size: few
cdr3_nt: TGCGCCAGCAGCCAAGACCATCCAGGGAGGTCGCTTACGCAGTATTTT; cdr3_aa: CASSQDHPGRSLTQYF; j_call: TRBJ2-3; d_call: -; v_call: TRBV4-3; clone_size: -
cdr3_nt: TGTGCCAGCAGTGAATATGGGAGAGGAGACACTGAAGCTTTCTTT; cdr3_aa: CASSEYGRGDTEAFF; j_call: TRBJ1-1; d_call: -; v_call: TRBV6-1; clone_size: -
cdr3_nt: TGTGCCAGCAGTGAGACTACAGGGGCCCAAGAGACCCAGTACTTC; cdr3_aa: CASSETTGAQETQYF; j_call: TRBJ2-5; d_call: TRBD1; v_call: TRBV6-1; clone_size: few
cdr3_nt: TGTGCCAGCAGCATTAGCGGGAGGGCTGCCGGGGAGCTGTTTTTT; cdr3_aa: CASSISGRAAGELFF; j_call: TRBJ2-2; d_call: TRBD2; v_call: TRBV28; clone_size: -
cdr3_nt: TGCGCCAGCAGCACCACGACAGGGGGTGACGAGCAGTACTTC; cdr3_aa: CASSTTTGGDEQYF; j_call: TRBJ2-7; d_call: TRBD1; v_call: TRBV5-1; clone_size: -
cdr3_nt: TGTGCCAGCAAGGGGGCTAGTGACTATGGCTACACCTTC; cdr3_aa: CASKGASDYGYTF; j_call: TRBJ1-2; d_call: TRBD1; v_call: TRBV24-1; clone_size: -
cdr3_nt: TGTGCCAGCAGCTCAAGTAGCGGGAGGGCCCACGAGCAGTACTTC; cdr3_aa: CASSSSSGRAHEQYF; j_call: TRBJ2-7; d_call: TRBD2; v_call: TRBV5-8; clone_size: -
cdr3_nt: TGTGCCAGCAGTGATTCGAGACTAGCGTGGGAGACCCAGTACTTC; cdr3_aa: CASSDSRLAWETQYF; j_call: TRBJ2-5; d_call: TRBD2; v_call: TRBV2; clone_size: -
cdr3_nt: TGTGCCAGCAGTGATCTGGGGCAGGGTGGGCCTCAGCCCCAGCATTTT; cdr3_aa: CASSDLGQGGPQPQHF; j_call: TRBJ1-5; d_call: -; v_call: TRBV6-1; clone_size: -
cdr3_nt: TGTGCCAGCCGCCTATCCCCGTCCGGGACAGGGGGATTTCATGGCTACACCTTC; cdr3_aa: CASRLSPSGTGGFHGYTF; j_call: TRBJ1-2; d_call: TRBD1; v_call: TRBV28; clone_size: -
cdr3_nt: TGTGCCAGCAGCGTAGATCCGGGGACAGCCTATGGCTACACCTTC; cdr3_aa: CASSVDPGTAYGYTF; j_call: TRBJ1-2; d_call: TRBD1; v_call: TRBV9; clone_size: -
cdr3_nt: TGTGCCAGCAGCCTCACCGGGACAGCCAATTCACCCCTCCACTTT; cdr3_aa: CASSLTGTANSPLHF; j_call: TRBJ1-6; d_call: TRBD1; v_call: TRBV11-2; clone_size: -
cdr3_nt: TGCGCCAGCAGCTTGGGTCCAGGGGAAGAAAAACTGTTTTTT; cdr3_aa: CASSLGPGEEKLFF; j_call: TRBJ1-4; d_call: -; v_call: TRBV5-1; clone_size: -
cdr3_nt: TGTGCCAGCAGTGAAGCGCTGAGGTCTTTAGCTTTCTTT; cdr3_aa: CASSEALRSLAFF; j_call: TRBJ1-1; d_call: -; v_call: TRBV6-1; clone_size: -
cdr3_nt: TGTGCCAGCAGCGCCCTAGCGCGGGGCCCTTACAATGAGCAGTTCTTC; cdr3_aa: CASSALARGPYNEQFF; j_call: TRBJ2-1; d_call: -; v_call: TRBV3-1/TRBV3-2; clone_size: -
cdr3_nt: TGTGCCTGGGGTGGAGGGAGCGGGGCCAACGTCCTGACTTTC; cdr3_aa: CAWGGGSGANVLTF; j_call: TRBJ2-6; d_call: -; v_call: TRBV30; clone_size: -
cdr3_nt: TGTGCCAGCACCGAAGGACACGAGCTTGAAGCTTTCTTT; cdr3_aa: CASTEGHELEAFF; j_call: TRBJ1-1; d_call: -; v_call: TRBV6-5; clone_size: once
cdr3_nt: TGTGCCTGGAGGAGACAGGGGGCGAGACAGCCCCAGCATTTT; cdr3_aa: CAWRRQGARQPQHF; j_call: TRBJ1-5; d_call: TRBD1; v_call: TRBV30; clone_size: -
cdr3_nt: TGTGCCAGCTCACTAGGACAGAAAGAGACCCAGTACTTC; cdr3_aa: CASSLGQKETQYF; j_call: TRBJ2-5; d_call: -; v_call: TRBV18; clone_size: -
cdr3_nt: TGTGCCTGGAGTACTGGTTCGGGGTTCCCCCTCCACTTT; cdr3_aa: CAWSTGSGFPLHF; j_call: TRBJ1-6; d_call: -; v_call: TRBV30; clone_size: -
cdr3_nt: TGTGCCAGCAGTTACATAGCGGGTGCGGTTTTTCGCAATCAGCCCCAGCATTTT; cdr3_aa: CASSYIAGAVFRNQPQHF; j_call: TRBJ1-5; d_call: -; v_call: TRBV28; clone_size: -
cdr3_nt: TGTGCCAGCAGCCTGGACAGGTTAAGGGAGCAGTACTTC; cdr3_aa: CASSLDRLREQYF; j_call: TRBJ2-7; d_call: TRBD1; v_call: TRBV28; clone_size: -
cdr3_nt: TGTGCCAGCCGTGATGCGGCGAACACCGGGGAGCTGTTTTTT; cdr3_aa: CASRDAANTGELFF; j_call: TRBJ2-2; d_call: -; v_call: TRBV9; clone_size: once
cdr3_nt: TGTGCCAGCAGCCGGGCGGGGAGCTCCTACGAGCAGTACTTC; cdr3_aa: CASSRAGSSYEQYF; j_call: TRBJ2-7; d_call: -; v_call: TRBV9; clone_size: -
cdr3_nt: TGTGCCAGCAGCCAATTCCCCCGGGGGGAAGCTTTCTTT; cdr3_aa: CASSQFPRGEAFF; j_call: TRBJ1-1; d_call: -; v_call: TRBV14; clone_size: few
cdr3_nt: TGCAGCGTTGTCCCAAGGCGGGTTGGCACTGAAGCTTTCTTT; cdr3_aa: CSVVPRRVGTEAFF; j_call: TRBJ1-1; d_call: -; v_call: TRBV29-1; clone_size: -
cdr3_nt: TGTGCCTGGAGCAGAGCCGGGACTAGGGGAAATGAGCAGTTCTTC; cdr3_aa: CAWSRAGTRGNEQFF; j_call: TRBJ2-1; d_call: TRBD2; v_call: TRBV30; clone_size: -
cdr3_nt: TGTGCCAGCAGTTTAAAGGCAGGGCTGGTCAGTGAAGCTTTCTTT; cdr3_aa: CASSLKAGLVSEAFF; j_call: TRBJ1-1; d_call: -; v_call: TRBV27; clone_size: -